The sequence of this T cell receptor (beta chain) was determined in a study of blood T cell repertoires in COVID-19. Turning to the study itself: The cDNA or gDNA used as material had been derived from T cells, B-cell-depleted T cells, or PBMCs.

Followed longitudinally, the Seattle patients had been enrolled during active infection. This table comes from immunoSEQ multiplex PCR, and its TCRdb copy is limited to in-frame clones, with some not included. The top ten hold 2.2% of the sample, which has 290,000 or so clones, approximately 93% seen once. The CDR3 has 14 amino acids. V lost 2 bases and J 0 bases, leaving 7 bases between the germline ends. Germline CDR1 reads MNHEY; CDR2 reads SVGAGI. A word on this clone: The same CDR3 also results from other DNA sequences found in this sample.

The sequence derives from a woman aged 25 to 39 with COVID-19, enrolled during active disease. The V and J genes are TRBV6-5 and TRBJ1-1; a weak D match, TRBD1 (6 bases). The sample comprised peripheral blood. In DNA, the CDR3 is TGTGCCAGCAGTTACGGGACACTGAACACTGAAGCTTTCTTT. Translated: CASSYGTLNTEAFF.